Shown below are 13 T cell receptor beta chains from a single sample sequenced in a study of T-cell reconstitution after alpha-beta-depleted transplantation in children. Using unique molecular identifiers, the investigators prepared the TCRbeta library. TCRdb reprocessed the PCR reads with MiXCR, giving one entry per CDR3 protein. This sample has approximately 980,000 distinct CDR3 sequences, with under 30% found just once. The material sequenced was PBMCs, mostly from graft donor cells, taken 360 days after TCRalphabeta/CD19-depleted stem cell transplant. These receptors all stem from a boy younger than two who had a stem cell transplant for SCID, so the T cells may come from the graft donor.

This clonotype appeared a few times. The V call is TRBV2, the J call TRBJ1-1, with a weak D call TRBD1 (6 bases). Deletions cut 3 bases from V and 4 bases from J, with 18 bases between. Germline values: CDR1 SNHLY, CDR2 FYNNEI. CDR3 length: 16 residues. The CDR3 DNA reads TGTGCCAGCAGTGACGAAGGGAGGGGGGGGTTCACTGAAGCTTTCTTT. It encodes CASSDEGRGGFTEAFF.

The chain joins TRBV18 to TRBJ2-7; TRBD2 matches 9 bases. Germline CDR1 and CDR2: KGHSH and LQKENI. CDR3 length: 16 residues. After removal of 0 bases from V and 5 bases from J, the junction contained 8 bases not matched to a gene. The CDR3 coding sequence is TGTGCCAGCTCACCACCGTCTAGCGGGAACTTCAACGAGCAGTACTTC. Translating it yields CASSPPSSGNFNEQYF.

V is TRBV3-1 and J is TRBJ2-2; D gene ambiguous. Per germline, CDR1 LGHDT and CDR2 YNNKEL (reference sequence). With 5 bases removed from V and 5 bases from J, the gap between germline ends came to 15 bases. The CDR3 is made up of 15 amino acids. The CDR3 here is CASSFVSMRTGELFF. CDR3 DNA: TGTGCCAGCAGCTTCGTCTCCATGAGGACCGGGGAGCTGTTTTTT. Combining the CDR3 with reference TRBV3-1 and TRBJ2-2 gives the whole variable domain DTAVSQTPKYLVTQMGNDKSIKCEQNLGHDTMYWYKQDSKKFLKIMFSYNNKELIINETVPNRFSPKSPDKAHLNLHINSLELGDSAVYFCASSFVSMRTGELFFGEGSRLTVL.

This clonotype has only a few counts. The CDR3 nucleotides are TGTGCCAGCAGCCATGGGACGAATGAAGCTTTCTTT. This sequence encodes CASSHGTNEAFF. This sequence joins TRBV7-9 and TRBJ1-1, with D perhaps matching TRBD1 (5 bases). The ends were cut back, 5 bases at V and 7 bases at J, with 11 bases in the middle. Looked up from germline, CDR1 is SEHNR and CDR2 is FQNEAQ (reference sequence). The CDR3 spans 12 residues. Using reference TRBV7-9 and TRBJ1-1 for the parts outside the CDR3, the full variable domain is DTGVSQNPRHKITKRGQNVTFRCDPISEHNRLYWYRQTLGQGPEFLTYFQNEAQLEKSRLLSDRFSAERPKGSFSTLEIQRTEQGDSAMYLCASSHGTNEAFFGQGTRLTVV.

This sequence joins TRBV6-2 or TRBV6-3 and TRBJ2-7; unclear D gene. CDR3 length equals 12 residues. The ends were cut back, 2 bases at V and 2 bases at J, with 4 bases in the middle. CDR1 and CDR2 (germline): MNHEY, SVGEGT. Here the CDR3 reads CASSYQAYEQYF. The CDR3 nucleotides are TGTGCCAGCAGTTACCAGGCCTACGAGCAGTACTTC.

The chain has TRBV15 and TRBJ2-7; tentatively, D is TRBD1 (6 bases). V was shortened by 3 bases and J by 2 bases, with 14 bases between the two germline ends. The CDR3 contains 15 residues. Germline V lookup: CDR1 LNHNV, CDR2 YYDKDF (reference sequence). The CDR3 DNA follows: TGTGCCACCAGCAGGTGGGACATCCGACCCTACGAGCAGTACTTC. This sequence encodes CATSRWDIRPYEQYF.

This clonotype occurred a few times. V and J are TRBV7-3 and TRBJ2-3; 8 nucleotides match TRBD2. This CDR3 contains 15 residues. V lost 1 base and J lost 6; bases outside the gene matches: 6. Germline loops: CDR1 SGHTA, CDR2 FQGTGA. The DNA of the CDR3 is TGTGCCAGCAGCTTAATGACTAGCGAAGGGGATACGCAGTATTTT. This sequence encodes CASSLMTSEGDTQYF.

The chain is built from TRBV2 and TRBJ2-2; D is possibly TRBD1 or TRBD2 (5 bases each). Germline values: CDR1 SNHLY, CDR2 FYNNEI. This CDR3 region has 15 residues. The V end lost 4 bases, the J end lost 0 bases, and 9 bases lay between the germline ends. CDR3 residues: CASSVWDANTGELFF. The CDR3 coding sequence is TGTGCCAGCAGTGTGTGGGACGCGAACACCGGGGAGCTGTTTTTT.

The gene calls are TRBV12-3 or TRBV12-4 and TRBJ2-7, with 10 positions matching TRBD1. The CDR3 is 15 amino acids. J lost 2 bases, V lost 7 bases, and 8 bases had no gene match. The CDR3 coding sequence is TGTGCCAGCAACGACAGGGGGCTATCCCCCTACGAGCAGTACTTC. It is translated as CASNDRGLSPYEQYF.

This clonotype was detected many times. This sequence joins TRBV12-3 or TRBV12-4 and TRBJ1-1; no clear D gene. V shed 3 bases and J shed 2 bases, with 7 bases lying between them. The CDR3 consists of 13 residues. The CDR3 protein is CASSFGSNTEAFF. As DNA, the CDR3 is TGTGCCAGCAGTTTCGGCAGTAACACTGAAGCTTTCTTT.

The J gene is TRBJ2-6, the V gene TRBV24-1; either TRBD1 or TRBD2 may fit D (5 bases each). This CDR3 has 22 residues. The germline CDR1 and CDR2 sequences are KGHDR and SFDVKD. V dropped 4 bases and J dropped 0 bases, with 27 bases sitting between them. CDR3 protein: CATSDLLRDLDSRLSGANVLTF. The CDR3 DNA follows: TGTGCCACCAGTGACCTACTCCGGGACCTTGATAGCCGGCTCTCTGGGGCCAACGTCCTGACTTTC.

This chain uses TRBV10-3 with TRBJ2-3; the match to TRBD2 covers 7 bases. V shed 2 bases, J shed 2 bases, and the junction held 4 bases outside the gene matches. Looked up from germline, CDR1 is ENHRY and CDR2 is SYGVKD. This CDR3 contains 15 residues. CDR3 residues: CAISELSGYTDTQYF. Written as DNA, the CDR3 is TGTGCCATCAGTGAGCTTAGCGGGTACACAGATACGCAGTATTTT.

This clonotype appeared many times. The junction departs from the called germline gene at one end, perhaps through a read error. V gene TRBV7-9 combines with J gene TRBJ2-3; 11 nucleotides match TRBD2. The CDR3 runs 15 residues. Germline V gene lookup returns CDR1 SEHNR and CDR2 FQNEAQ (reference sequence). The CDR3 DNA sequence: TGTGCCAGCAGCCTAGCGGGGGGCAGCACAGATACGCAGTATTTT. This translates into CASSLAGGSTDTQYF.